The 25 T cell receptor beta chains below were found in one sample sequenced in a study of cytomegalovirus exposure and HLA in healthy donors. 60 Vbeta and 13 Jbeta primers were used in PCR. Method: immunoSEQ multiplex PCR; TCRdb's copy keeps in-frame clones and lacks some. The sample has 150,000 to 200,000 clones, around 80% seen once. The specimen sequenced was PBMCs. Receptors were obtained from a man aged 18 to 29 in good health and CMV-seropositive.

V gene TRBV28 combines with J gene TRBJ1-4; 8 nucleotides agree with TRBD1. Germline-derived CDR1 and CDR2 are MDHEN and SYDVKM. This CDR3 is built from 17 residues. Unmatched junction bases numbered 10, after V lost 5 bases and J lost 2 bases. As DNA, the CDR3 is TGTGCCAGCAGTAGTAACAGGGGGTTTTTGACTAATGAAAAACTGTTTTTT. It is translated as CASSSNRGFLTNEKLFF.

This clone was seen a single time. The rearrangement links TRBV14 to TRBJ2-5, with 8 bases identical to TRBD1. CDR1 is SGHDN, CDR2 FVKESK, per germline. The CDR3 runs 16 residues. With V trimmed by 0 bases and J by 1 base, 4 bases remained unmatched. The CDR3 loop is CASSQEQGALQETQYF. In DNA, the CDR3 is TGTGCCAGCAGCCAAGAGCAGGGGGCCCTCCAAGAGACCCAGTACTTC.

CDR3 in amino acids: CASSREESLDEQYF. The CDR3 bases are TGTGCCAGTAGTCGGGAGGAATCTCTCGACGAGCAGTACTTC. The chain links TRBV19 to TRBJ2-7; 7 nucleotides line up with TRBD2. J lost 5 bases, V lost 5 bases, and 9 bases had no gene match. The CDR3 runs 14 residues. Germline V gene lookup returns CDR1 LNHDA and CDR2 SQIVND (reference sequence).

The V gene is TRBV5-8, the J gene TRBJ1-1, with TRBD1 matching over 10 bases. Germline CDR1 is SGHTS and CDR2 is YDEGEE. The CDR3 contains 16 residues. The V segment lost 2 bases and the J segment 6 bases; nucleotides outside the gene matches: 10. This CDR3 reads CASSFRDRGLRAEAFF. The CDR3 DNA reads as TGTGCCAGCAGCTTCCGGGACAGGGGTTTGAGGGCTGAAGCTTTCTTT.

V is TRBV10-3 and J is TRBJ2-7; 7 bases agree with TRBD2. Germline CDR1 is ENHRY and CDR2 is SYGVKD. This CDR3 is 14 amino acids long. After removal of 8 bases from V and 4 bases from J, the junction contained 11 bases not matched to a gene. CDR3 sequence: CAIGEAGIIYEQYF. The CDR3 DNA follows: TGTGCCATCGGGGAAGCGGGGATCATTTACGAGCAGTACTTC.

The chain uses TRBV6-1 and TRBJ2-7; 10 bases are a match to TRBD1. This CDR3 is built from 14 residues. Germline loops: CDR1 MNHNS, CDR2 SASEGT. Losses at the gene ends were 3 bases for V and 3 bases for J; bases not matched to a gene: 2. The CDR3 loop reads CASSDGQGVYEQYF. The DNA of the CDR3 is TGTGCCAGCAGTGATGGACAGGGGGTCTACGAGCAGTACTTC.

The J gene is TRBJ2-7, the V gene TRBV9; 10 bases are shared with TRBD2. After removal of 0 bases from V and 4 bases from J, the junction contained 4 bases not matched to a gene. Germline CDR1 is SGDLS and CDR2 is YYNGEE. The CDR3 spans 15 residues. CDR3 amino acids: CASSVAAGGNYEQYF. In nucleotides, the CDR3 is TGTGCCAGCAGCGTAGCAGCGGGAGGGAATTACGAGCAGTACTTC.

This rearrangement joins TRBV28 to TRBJ1-1; 11 nucleotides align to TRBD1. CDR1 and CDR2 from the germline V gene are MDHEN and SYDVKM. Trimming at V came to 5 bases and at J to 2 bases, leaving 7 bases not matched to a gene. This CDR3 is 16 amino acids long. The CDR3 bases are TGTGCCAGCAGTCCTGGACAGGGGGCTTCTAACACTGAAGCTTTCTTT. Protein: CASSPGQGASNTEAFF.

This chain connects TRBV14 to TRBJ2-3; D possibly corresponds to TRBD1 (6 bases). Germline CDR1 SGHDN, CDR2 FVKESK. The CDR3 is made up of 16 amino acids. With 5 bases removed from V and 0 bases from J, the gap between germline ends came to 15 bases. The CDR3 region has the DNA TGTGCCAGCAGCAAGTGGACAGCCATGAGCACAGATACGCAGTATTTT. Its protein product is CASSKWTAMSTDTQYF.

This rearrangement joins TRBV7-8 to TRBJ2-1; no definite D call. Per the germline V gene, CDR1 is SGHVS and CDR2 is FQNEAQ. V was pared by 8 bases and J by 2 bases, with 13 bases between. This CDR3 contains 14 residues. DNA for the CDR3: TGTGCCAGCGCGTTGCCGCCTGCCTACAATGAGCAGTTCTTC. It codes for CASALPPAYNEQFF.

The chain recombines TRBV6-1 with TRBJ1-1, with D unresolved. Looked up from germline, CDR1 is MNHNS and CDR2 is SASEGT. The CDR3 sequence is 11 residues long. V gave up 3 bases and J gave up 8 bases, with 7 bases separating them. CDR3 protein: CASSEGREAFF. CDR3 bases: TGTGCCAGCAGTGAGGGCAGGGAAGCTTTCTTT.

The V call is TRBV27, the J call TRBJ2-2; 9 nucleotides agree with TRBD2. Germline lookup yields CDR1 MNHEY and CDR2 SMNVEV (reference sequence). This CDR3 contains 16 residues. J lost 6 bases, V lost 6 bases, and 11 bases had no gene match. Written as DNA, the CDR3 is TGTGCCAGCAGCCACCGTCGGGTAGCGGGAGCCGGGGAGCTGTTTTTT. Translation gives CASSHRRVAGAGELFF.

The V gene is TRBV7-9, the J gene TRBJ2-7; tentative D call: TRBD1 (6 bases). This CDR3 region has 14 residues. The V gene lost 6 bases and the J gene lost 3 bases, with 15 bases spanning the gap. Germline loops: CDR1 SEHNR, CDR2 FQNEAQ (reference sequence). DNA of the CDR3: TGTGCCAGCAGTGGCAGGGGAAGAGGCTACGAGCAGTACTTC. Its translation: CASSGRGRGYEQYF.

The J gene is TRBJ1-2, the V gene TRBV6-6; maybe TRBD1 (5 bases). V lost 2 bases and J lost 2, with 15 bases in between. CDR3 length: 16 amino acids. Germline V gene data show CDR1 as MNHNY and CDR2 as SVGAGI (reference sequence). The CDR3 loop is CASSYALRGGNYGYTF. The CDR3 DNA reads TGTGCCAGCAGTTACGCCCTAAGGGGAGGGAACTATGGCTACACCTTC.

The chain is built from TRBV5-6 and TRBJ1-1; 7 bases are shared with TRBD1. The germline V gene has CDR1 SGHDT and CDR2 YYEEEE. Losses at the gene ends were 0 bases for V and 4 bases for J; bases not matched to a gene: 3. The CDR3 consists of 14 residues. For the CDR3, the DNA is TGTGCCAGCAGCTTGGGGACAGGAGGCACTGAAGCTTTCTTT. Its translation: CASSLGTGGTEAFF. Looking up the rest from reference TRBV5-6 and TRBJ1-1 gives the full variable domain: DAGVTQSPTHLIKTRGQQVTLRCSPKSGHDTVSWYQQALGQGPQFIFQYYEEEERQRGNFPDRFSGHQFPNYSSELNVNALLLGDSALYLCASSLGTGGTEAFFGQGTRLTVV.

The gene calls are TRBV5-1 and TRBJ2-7; TRBD1 agrees at 8 bases. Germline CDR1 and CDR2: SGHRS and YFSETQ. V lost 7 bases and J lost 0; bases outside the gene matches: 6. There are 14 residues in the CDR3. CDR3 sequence reads: CASRGTGGSYEQYF. CDR3 coding DNA: TGCGCCAGCCGTGGGACAGGAGGCTCCTACGAGCAGTACTTC. Based on the CDR3 plus reference TRBV5-1 and TRBJ2-7, the full variable domain is KAGVTQTPRYLIKTRGQQVTLSCSPISGHRSVSWYQQTPGQGLQFLFEYFSETQRNKGNFPGRFSGRQFSNSRSEMNVSTLELGDSALYLCASRGTGGSYEQYFGPGTRLTVT.

The chain combines TRBV30 with TRBJ1-1; unclear D gene. Germline V gene data show CDR1 as GTSNPN and CDR2 as SVGIG (reference sequence). Trimming cost V 1 base and J 4 bases, with 19 bases left between them. This CDR3 is built from 16 residues. Here the CDR3 reads CAWSARPRAAGTEAFF. CDR3 coding DNA: TGTGCCTGGAGTGCACGACCCCGGGCGGCGGGCACTGAAGCTTTCTTT.

V gene TRBV28 combines with J gene TRBJ1-1; D unclear. V dropped 6 bases and J dropped 1 base, with 12 bases sitting between them. The CDR3 is 14 residues long. Per the germline V gene, CDR1 is MDHEN and CDR2 is SYDVKM. The CDR3 is CASRRPGQNTEAFF. The DNA for the CDR3 is TGTGCCAGCAGACGCCCGGGTCAGAACACTGAAGCTTTCTTT.

The chain uses TRBV30 and TRBJ2-3; D call uncertain. The V end was cut by 3 bases, the J end by 2 bases, with 6 bases between. Germline assignment: CDR1 GTSNPN and CDR2 SVGIG (reference sequence). The CDR3 consists of 12 residues. The CDR3 protein is CAWSSNTDTQYF. As DNA, the CDR3 is TGTGCCTGGAGCTCTAACACAGATACGCAGTATTTT.

CDR3 loop: CSVTSRDKNTEAFF. CDR3 DNA sequence: TGCAGCGTTACGAGCCGGGACAAGAACACTGAAGCTTTCTTT. This sequence joins TRBV29-1 and TRBJ1-1; the D gene is possibly TRBD1 (6 bases). This CDR3 is built from 14 residues. V lost 5 bases to trimming and J lost 1 base, with 14 bases between them. Germline V gene data show CDR1 as SQVTM and CDR2 as ANQGSEA. The complete variable domain, with remaining parts taken from reference TRBV29-1 and TRBJ1-1, reads SAVISQKPSRDICQRGTSLTIQCQVDSQVTMMFWYRQQPGQSLTLIATANQGSEATYESGFVIDKFPISRPNLTFSTLTVSNMSPEDSSIYLCSVTSRDKNTEAFFGQGTRLTVV.

The sample holds a few counts of this clone. The gene calls are TRBV9 and TRBJ2-3; 9 bases map to TRBD1. Germline CDR1 reads SGDLS; CDR2 reads YYNGEE. V lost 4 bases, J lost 4 bases, and 7 bases stayed unmatched. The CDR3 loop spans 15 amino acids. DNA of the CDR3: TGTGCCAGCAGCTCTGGGACAGGGTGGCCAGATACGCAGTATTTT. Residues: CASSSGTGWPDTQYF.

This clone was seen more than once but under ten times. The chain couples TRBV18 to TRBJ2-5, with TRBD1 matching over 8 bases. From germline, CDR1 is KGHSH and CDR2 LQKENI. The ends lost 6 bases at V and 5 bases at J; junction bases unmatched: 8. This CDR3 has 14 amino acids. CDR3 region: CASSPGGVGETQYF. DNA for the CDR3: TGTGCCAGCTCTCCAGGGGGCGTCGGGGAGACCCAGTACTTC.

The rearrangement links TRBV7-3 to TRBJ2-7; no clear D. Looked up from germline, CDR1 is SGHTA and CDR2 is FQGTGA. Trimming left V 1 base short and J 6 bases short, with 10 bases between. The CDR3 covers 13 residues. The CDR3 DNA is TGTGCCAGCAGCTTAAATGGGCAGCTCGAGCAGTACTTC. It yields the protein CASSLNGQLEQYF.

The chain recombines TRBV28 with TRBJ2-3, with 7 bases matching TRBD2. Germline CDR1 reads MDHEN; CDR2 reads SYDVKM. J gave up 0 bases and V 10 bases, and 10 bases lay outside the gene matches. CDR3 size: 15 residues. The DNA for the CDR3 is TGTGCCATCCTCAGGGAGGGCGCGAGCACAGATACGCAGTATTTT. Translating it yields CAILREGASTDTQYF. Complete variable domain (other parts from reference TRBV28 and TRBJ2-3): DVKVTQSSRYLVKRTGEKVFLECVQDMDHENMFWYRQDPGLGLRLIYFSYDVKMKEKGDIPEGYSVSREKKERFSLILESASTNQTSMYLCAILREGASTDTQYFGPGTRLTVL.

V gene TRBV14 combines with J gene TRBJ2-7; D might be TRBD1 (5 bases). The V end was cut by 0 bases, the J end by 0 bases, with 21 bases between. Germline CDR1 and CDR2: SGHDN and FVKESK. The CDR3 totals 19 residues. CDR3 nucleotides: TGTGCCAGCAGCCAAGATCCGACGACAGACCTCCCGGACTCCTACGAGCAGTACTTC. Translated, it gives CASSQDPTTDLPDSYEQYF.